This entry lists 25 T cell receptor beta chains sequenced from one sample in a study of shared clonotypes between healthy human individuals. Generated by immunoSEQ multiplex PCR, the TCRdb table keeps only in-frame clones and is missing some. Of roughly 2,300,000 clones listed, around 92% are singletons. The sequencing input was naive CD4+ T cells from PBMCs. Subset described: CD45RA+ positively selected. All receptors come from a man aged 18 to 30 in good health. Some clones in this sample may be carry-over from other donors' samples.

About this clone: Other nucleotide sequences from this sample produce the same CDR3. The gene calls are TRBV18 and TRBJ1-3; tentative D call: TRBD1 (5 bases). Germline assignment: CDR1 KGHSH and CDR2 LQKENI. Trimming pared 6 bases from V and 4 bases from J, leaving 13 bases between. This CDR3 has 14 residues. The CDR3 DNA reads as TGTGCCAGCTCGCCCGGGGCCGGGGGAAACACCATATATTTT. This sequence encodes CASSPGAGGNTIYF.

This sequence joins TRBV5-1 and TRBJ1-4; 9 bases agree with TRBD1. This CDR3 is built from 15 residues. Germline CDR1 reads SGHRS; CDR2 reads YFSETQ. V lost 3 bases and J lost 6; bases outside the gene matches: 6. CDR3 sequence: CASSSGQGGHEKLFF. DNA for the CDR3: TGCGCCAGCAGCTCGGGACAGGGAGGTCATGAAAAACTGTTTTTT.

The chain uses TRBV2 and TRBJ1-5; tentative D call: TRBD1 (6 bases). The CDR3 extends over 13 amino acids. From germline, CDR1 is SNHLY and CDR2 FYNNEI. Between the trimmed V and J ends, which lost 8 bases and 4 bases, there was a span of 12 bases. DNA of the CDR3: TGTGCCAGCGGAGGACAGACAAATCAGCCCCAGCATTTT. Protein: CASGGQTNQPQHF.

The chain links TRBV19 to TRBJ1-1; TRBD1 is a possible D gene (6 bases). The CDR3 runs 12 residues. V shed 4 bases and J shed 4 bases, with 7 bases lying between them. The germline V gene has CDR1 LNHDA and CDR2 SQIVND (reference sequence). CDR3 sequence (DNA): TGTGCCAGTAGTAACAGGGTCACTGAAGCTTTCTTT. Residues: CASSNRVTEAFF. Using reference TRBV19 and TRBJ1-1 for the parts outside the CDR3, the full variable domain is DGGITQSPKYLFRKEGQNVTLSCEQNLNHDAMYWYRQDPGQGLRLIYYSQIVNDFQKGDIAEGYSVSREKKESFPLTVTSAQKNPTAFYLCASSNRVTEAFFGQGTRLTVV.

This chain links TRBV19 with TRBJ2-3; 7 bases are shared with TRBD2. CDR3 length: 15 residues. The V gene end was trimmed by 0 bases and the J gene end by 9 bases; junction bases not matched to a gene: 9. Per the germline V gene, CDR1 is LNHDA and CDR2 is SQIVND (reference sequence). The chain's CDR3 is CASSIDRRGWRTQYF. CDR3 DNA sequence: TGTGCCAGTAGTATAGACCGGCGGGGGTGGAGGACGCAGTATTTT.

V gene TRBV2 combines with J gene TRBJ2-2, with TRBD2 identical over 9 bases. The V segment lost 4 bases and the J segment 6 bases; nucleotides outside the gene matches: 6. The CDR3 consists of 15 residues. Germline V gene data show CDR1 as SNHLY and CDR2 as FYNNEI. The CDR3 region has the DNA TGTGCCAGCAGTGGGCCTAGCGGGACCCCCGGGGAGCTGTTTTTT. Protein product: CASSGPSGTPGELFF.

This chain connects TRBV4-3 to TRBJ1-2, with D hard to call. Germline V CDR1 and CDR2: LGHNA, YSLEER. CDR3 size: 14 residues. V gave up 0 bases and J gave up 0 bases, with 5 bases separating them. Written as DNA, the CDR3 is TGCGCCAGCAGCCAAGAGTTCTCTAACTATGGCTACACCTTC. Translating it yields CASSQEFSNYGYTF.

CDR3 DNA sequence: TGCGCCAGCAGCTTGATCCGAACCGGGGAGCTGTTTTTT. Protein: CASSLIRTGELFF. The chain combines TRBV5-1 with TRBJ2-2; D not resolved. Germline CDR1 SGHRS, CDR2 YFSETQ. This CDR3 is 13 amino acids long. V gave up 1 base and J gave up 5 bases, with 6 bases separating them.

The chain carries TRBV28 and TRBJ1-5; D call uncertain. This CDR3 spans 14 amino acids. Germline CDR1 is MDHEN and CDR2 is SYDVKM. V lost 9 bases, J lost 0 bases, and 12 bases lay in between. CDR3 bases: TGTGCCAGTGCGGGAGGGTTTAGCAATCAGCCCCAGCATTTT. It encodes CASAGGFSNQPQHF.

Concerning this clone itself: The same CDR3 is also encoded by other DNA sequences in this sample. The V and J genes are TRBV20-1 and TRBJ2-5; D is perhaps TRBD2 (5 bases). V was trimmed by 1 base and J by 5 bases, leaving 5 bases between them. The CDR3 loop spans 11 amino acids. Germline CDR1 reads DFQATT; CDR2 reads SNEGSKA (reference sequence). In DNA form, the CDR3 reads TGCAGTGCTAGAGCGGGGGAGACCCAGTACTTC. It translates to CSARAGETQYF.

As for this clone: The junction shows a germline mismatch at one end, possibly a read error. The rearrangement uses TRBV9 and TRBJ2-7; possibly TRBD1 for D (6 bases). CDR1 and CDR2 from the germline V gene are SGDLS and YYNGEE. The CDR3 totals 14 residues. DNA for the CDR3: TGTGCCAGTAGCGTGGGGCAGGGGTGGAACGAGCAGTACTTC. Its protein is CASSVGQGWNEQYF.

V is TRBV11-3 and J is TRBJ2-1, with D perhaps matching TRBD1 (7 bases). Germline loops: CDR1 SGHNT, CDR2 YENEEA. This CDR3 is built from 11 residues. V lost 4 bases and J 12 bases, leaving 10 bases between the germline ends. This chain's CDR3 is CASSSGGRQFF. CDR3 DNA sequence: TGTGCCAGCAGCTCAGGGGGGCGGCAGTTCTTC.

V usage is TRBV19 and J usage is TRBJ2-5; 12 bases are a match to TRBD2. This CDR3 has 17 residues. Trimming removed 5 bases from V and 4 bases from J; junction bases left unmatched: 11. Germline-derived CDR1 and CDR2 are LNHDA and SQIVND (reference sequence). The CDR3 coding sequence is TGTGCCAGTAGTCGGAACGGAGGGACTAGCGGGCGAGAGACCCAGTACTTC. Its translation is CASSRNGGTSGRETQYF.

This chain links TRBV6-5 with TRBJ2-3; 15 bases are a match to TRBD2. CDR3 size: 15 residues. V gave up 6 bases and J gave up 6 bases; unmatched junction bases: 4. Germline V gives CDR1 MNHEY, CDR2 SVGAGI. DNA for the CDR3: TGTGCCAGCAGACGGACTAGCGGGAGGGTGGATACGCAGTATTTT. It encodes CASRRTSGRVDTQYF.

The gene calls are TRBV6-5 and TRBJ1-5, with D uncertain. The germline CDR1 and CDR2 sequences are MNHEY and SVGAGI. The CDR3 has 13 amino acids. V was cut by 8 bases and J by 4 bases, with 12 bases left in between. CDR3 DNA sequence: TGTGCCAGCCGGAGCGAAGAAAATCAGCCCCAGCATTTT. It codes for CASRSEENQPQHF.

This rearrangement joins TRBV6-5 to TRBJ1-4; D unresolved. In germline, CDR1 is MNHEY, CDR2 SVGAGI. The V end was cut by 5 bases, the J end by 6 bases, with 13 bases between. The CDR3 has 14 amino acids. The CDR3 spells CASSQTHTHEKLFF. The CDR3 bases are TGTGCCAGCAGTCAAACCCATACGCATGAAAAACTGTTTTTT.

The chain combines TRBV5-6 with TRBJ2-2; D not certain. Between the trimmed V and J ends, which lost 2 bases and 7 bases, there was a span of 12 bases. CDR1 is SGHDT, CDR2 YYEEEE, per germline. This CDR3 has 14 amino acids. Here the CDR3 reads CASSLEPMDGELFF. For the CDR3, the DNA is TGTGCCAGCAGCTTAGAACCTATGGACGGGGAGCTGTTTTTT.

The chain carries TRBV19 and TRBJ2-3; a possible D gene is TRBD1 (6 bases). The CDR3 runs to 16 residues. Trimming shortened V by 1 base and J by 3 bases, and 14 bases separated the two germline ends. CDR1 is LNHDA and CDR2 is SQIVND in the germline V gene (reference sequence). Here the CDR3 DNA reads TGTGCCAGTAGTATAGTGGCTCCAACAGGGACAGATACGCAGTATTTT. Protein sequence: CASSIVAPTGTDTQYF.

This clone is a singleton in its sample. The chain links TRBV6-5 to TRBJ1-4; no definite D call. The CDR3 runs 15 residues. Deletions cut 0 bases from V and 4 bases from J, with 9 bases between. In germline, CDR1 is MNHEY, CDR2 SVGAGI. The CDR3 DNA follows: TGTGCCAGCAGTTACTCGGGCGTTCATAATGAAAAACTGTTTTTT. It yields the protein CASSYSGVHNEKLFF.

A word on this clone: Distinct nucleotide sequences in the sample also encode this CDR3. The chain combines TRBV2 with TRBJ2-5, with D perhaps TRBD1 (5 bases). With the DNA end fitting TRBJ2-7 better, the J assignment may be wrong. Germline values: CDR1 SNHLY, CDR2 FYNNEI. The CDR3 covers 14 residues. The DNA for the CDR3 is TGTGCCAGCAGTGAGCAGGGCAGCTCCTACGAGCAGTACTTC. Protein sequence: CASSEQGSSYEQYF.

This clone was counted once. V gene TRBV7-3 combines with J gene TRBJ2-1; D not certain. The germline gives CDR1 SGHTA, CDR2 FQGTGA. The germline V and J ends were trimmed by 5 bases and 8 bases, with 19 bases remaining between them. CDR3 length equals 15 residues. Written as DNA, the CDR3 is TGTGCCAGCAGCCCTGGGCCGGTTCTGGATTATGAGCAGTTCTTC. Its protein product is CASSPGPVLDYEQFF.

A single count supports this clone. The sample carries other DNA sequences with the same CDR3. The chain couples TRBV5-1 to TRBJ2-5, with D perhaps TRBD1 or TRBD2 (5 bases each). CDR3 size: 13 residues. V gave up 0 bases and J gave up 4 bases, with 7 bases separating them. The V gene's germline CDR1 is SGHRS and CDR2 YFSETQ. The CDR3 loop is CASSLAGRETQYF. The CDR3 bases are TGCGCCAGCAGCTTGGCGGGGCGAGAGACCCAGTACTTC.

This chain uses TRBV7-2 with TRBJ1-2; possible D gene TRBD1, 6 bases. The CDR3 runs 17 residues. Trimming took off 1 base at V and 7 bases at J, with 22 bases between the two ends. Germline V lookup: CDR1 SGHTA, CDR2 FQGNSA. The CDR3 coding sequence is TGTGCCAGCAGCTTAGGCGTGGGGGCCGGGACAATCGCTGGCTACACCTTC. Translating it yields CASSLGVGAGTIAGYTF.

This chain connects TRBV2 to TRBJ2-2, with 9 bases lining up with TRBD1. This CDR3 contains 15 residues. Germline CDR1 is SNHLY and CDR2 is FYNNEI. The ends lost 10 bases at V and 6 bases at J; junction bases unmatched: 12. CDR3 protein: CATKHRDREAGELFF. Here the CDR3 DNA reads TGTGCCACCAAACACCGGGACAGGGAGGCCGGGGAGCTGTTTTTT.

With regard to this clone: Other DNA sequences from this sample encode an identical CDR3 as well. The chain is built from TRBV7-2 and TRBJ2-1; D uncertain. The germline V and J ends were trimmed by 3 bases and 4 bases, with 7 bases remaining between them. Germline-derived CDR1 and CDR2 are SGHTA and FQGNSA. The CDR3 runs to 13 residues. The DNA for the CDR3 is TGTGCCAGCAGCTTGGCTAGGTACAATGAGCAGTTCTTC. Translating gives CASSLARYNEQFF.